This T cell receptor beta chain comes out of a study of blood T cell repertoires in COVID-19. Study context: COVID-19 samples collected from the United States, Italy and Spain covered acute and convalescent phases. Nucleic acid was either cDNA or gDNA, and it came from T cells, B-cell-depleted T cells, or PBMCs.

In the original analysis: The assay estimated nucleated cells by amplifying reference gene primers. The table came from immunoSEQ multiplex PCR; TCRdb's copy has only in-frame clones and leaves some out. V, J and clone size are those of that table, while D and trimming were read from the DNA. Of roughly 170,000 clones listed, approximately 84% are singletons. This clone was picked up a small number of times. This sequence was found in a man between 40 and 49 years old who had recovered from COVID-19. Sequenced sample: peripheral blood.

CDR3 bases: TGTGCCAGCAGCCCCGGGGAGACTGGAAACACCATATATTTT. It yields the protein CASSPGETGNTIYF. The chain employs TRBV7-8 and TRBJ1-3; no clear D. Germline CDR1 and CDR2: SGHVS and FQNEAQ. The CDR3 is 14 residues long. V shed 5 bases and J shed 2 bases, with 10 bases lying between them.